This TCR beta chain was profiled in a study of T cell clonotyping in hematopoietic cell transplantation. Clones were sequenced by immunoSEQ multiplex PCR, and TCRdb holds only the in-frame ones, with some missing. This sample has about 70,000 clones, with about 94% found just once. This TCR was sampled from a man in his fifties in good health. Some clones in this sample may be carry-over from other donors' samples. The source material was peripheral blood mononuclear cells.

In DNA form, the CDR3 reads TGTGCCAGCAGCTTAGTGGGATCGTCCCAGCATTTT. Amino acids: CASSLVGSSQHF. The chain carries TRBV7-2 and TRBJ1-5; D call uncertain. V was trimmed by 1 base and J by 11 bases, leaving 9 bases between them. The CDR3 consists of 12 residues. In germline, CDR1 is SGHTA, CDR2 FQGNSA.